These 17 T cell receptor beta chains share one sample of origin, sequenced in a study of Graves' ophthalmopathy and Graves' hyperthyroidism. Amplification of the TCR beta CDR3 regions used RNA transcripts (as template). RT-PCR was first run with HTBI primers, then multiplex PCR in a second round. Via MiXCR, TCRdb re-called the multiplex PCR reads, giving one row per CDR3 protein. Of 360,000 or so distinct CDR3 sequences in the sample, approximately 16% were seen once. Material for sequencing was peripheral blood. The receptors were sampled from a young woman with Graves' ophthalmopathy.

The table lists this clonotype with many counts. V and J are TRBV7-2 and TRBJ1-6, with 8 bases matching TRBD1. The germline CDR1 and CDR2 sequences are SGHTA and FQGNSA. The CDR3 totals 15 residues. The trim removed 5 bases at V and 7 bases at J, leaving 7 bases unmatched. The CDR3 DNA sequence: TGTGCCAGCAGCCCCCGGACAGGGAACAATTCACCCCTCCACTTT. Residues: CASSPRTGNNSPLHF.

This chain connects TRBV2 to TRBJ2-7; 11 nucleotides align to TRBD1. In germline, CDR1 is SNHLY, CDR2 FYNNEI. CDR3 length equals 13 residues. V gave up 8 bases and J gave up 5 bases; unmatched junction bases: 5. The CDR3 region is CASGGQGGNEQYF. As DNA, the CDR3 is TGTGCCAGCGGGGGACAGGGGGGGAACGAGCAGTACTTC. Combining the CDR3 with reference TRBV2 and TRBJ2-7 gives the whole variable domain EPEVTQTPSHQVTQMGQEVILRCVPISNHLYFYWYRQILGQKVEFLVSFYNNEISEKSEIFDDQFSVERPDGSNFTLKIRSTKLEDSAMYFCASGGQGGNEQYFGPGTRLTVT.

This clonotype was counted many times. The J gene is TRBJ1-5, the V gene TRBV30; 7 bases are a match to TRBD1. The CDR3 totals 15 residues. The germline V gene encodes CDR1 GTSNPN and CDR2 SVGIG (reference sequence). Trimming at V came to 2 bases and at J to 9 bases, leaving 13 bases not matched to a gene. CDR3 bases: TGTGCCTGGAGTCTCCGAGACAGGGAGATCATGCCCCAGCATTTT. Translating gives CAWSLRDREIMPQHF.

This clonotype was seen many times. The chain has TRBV19 and TRBJ1-1, with TRBD1 identical over 9 bases. The CDR3 has 13 residues. V lost 6 bases, J lost 5 bases, and 4 bases stayed unmatched. The germline V gene has CDR1 LNHDA and CDR2 SQIVND (reference sequence). CDR3 in DNA: TGTGCCAGTAGAGGACAGGGGTGGACTGAAGCTTTCTTT. It encodes CASRGQGWTEAFF.

The table lists this clonotype with many counts. J is TRBJ1-1 and V is TRBV4-2; weak D call: TRBD1 (5 bases). V was shortened by 0 bases and J by 4 bases, with 6 bases between the two germline ends. Germline CDR1 and CDR2: LGHNA and YNFKEQ. The CDR3 has 13 amino acids. CDR3 sequence reads: CASSQEGGTEAFF. The CDR3 coding sequence is TGTGCCAGCAGCCAAGAGGGGGGCACTGAAGCTTTCTTT.

J is TRBJ2-2 and V is TRBV4-3; 8 bases agree with TRBD1. CDR1 is LGHNA and CDR2 is YSLEER in the germline V gene. V lost 3 bases and J lost 5; bases outside the gene matches: 5. The CDR3 extends over 15 amino acids. As DNA, the CDR3 is TGCGCCAGCAGCCATGACAGGGGACGGACCGGGGAGCTGTTTTTT. Translated: CASSHDRGRTGELFF.

The chain uses TRBV4-3 and TRBJ2-7; weak D call: TRBD2 (6 bases). CDR1 is LGHNA and CDR2 is YSLEER in the germline V gene. This CDR3 region has 15 residues. Trimming removed 4 bases at V and 0 bases at J, with 13 bases between. CDR3 in amino acids: CASSRGTPSSYEQYF. CDR3 nucleotide sequence: TGCGCCAGCAGCCGCGGGACGCCTAGCTCCTACGAGCAGTACTTC.

The V and J genes are TRBV12-3 or TRBV12-4 and TRBJ2-5; maybe TRBD2 (6 bases). V lost 4 bases to trimming and J lost 4 bases, with 10 bases between them. The CDR3 covers 13 residues. CDR3 loop: CASSWMEGETQYF. As DNA, the CDR3 is TGTGCCAGCAGTTGGATGGAGGGAGAGACCCAGTACTTC.

This clonotype was detected many times. The V and J genes are TRBV29-1 and TRBJ1-5; D is unclear. V gave up 2 bases and J gave up 4 bases, with 9 bases separating them. Germline loops: CDR1 SQVTM, CDR2 ANQGSEA. The CDR3 loop spans 13 amino acids. This CDR3 reads CSVEQGFNQPQHF. CDR3 bases: TGCAGCGTTGAACAAGGTTTTAATCAGCCCCAGCATTTT.

Many counts were recorded for this clonotype. V usage is TRBV15 and J usage is TRBJ2-5, with TRBD2 as a possible D gene (6 bases). The ends were cut back, 1 base at V and 1 base at J, with 16 bases in the middle. The CDR3 consists of 17 residues. Per germline, CDR1 LNHNV and CDR2 YYDKDF (reference sequence). The CDR3 region is CATSRVSGGVSQETQYF. In DNA, the CDR3 is TGTGCCACCAGCAGAGTTAGCGGAGGGGTTTCCCAAGAGACCCAGTACTTC.

The V and J genes are TRBV5-1 and TRBJ2-7; D is undetermined. Germline CDR1 is SGHRS and CDR2 is YFSETQ. This CDR3 is 16 amino acids long. V was trimmed by 3 bases and J by 2 bases, leaving 18 bases between them. The CDR3 bases are TGCGCCAGCAGCTCAACTCCCCCCCCCCAGACCTACGAGCAGTACTTC. Translated, it gives CASSSTPPPQTYEQYF. The complete variable domain, with remaining parts taken from reference TRBV5-1 and TRBJ2-7, reads KAGVTQTPRYLIKTRGQQVTLSCSPISGHRSVSWYQQTPGQGLQFLFEYFSETQRNKGNFPGRFSGRQFSNSRSEMNVSTLELGDSALYLCASSSTPPPQTYEQYFGPGTRLTVT.

The sample holds many counts of this clonotype. The genes are TRBV11-2 and TRBJ1-1; D gene uncertain. Germline V CDR1 and CDR2: SGHAT, FQNNGV. V was trimmed by 5 bases and J by 7 bases, leaving 20 bases between them. The CDR3 has 15 residues. The CDR3 is CASSPRALPRGEAFF. Here the CDR3 DNA reads TGTGCCAGCAGCCCCCGGGCACTTCCGCGGGGTGAAGCTTTCTTT.

The chain carries TRBV5-8 and TRBJ1-5; a weak D match, TRBD1 (5 bases). This CDR3 has 13 residues. Trimming removed 6 bases from V and 7 bases from J, with 14 bases in between. From germline, CDR1 is SGHTS and CDR2 YDEGEE. The CDR3 loop reads CASTAGRGQPQHF. CDR3 nucleotides: TGTGCCAGCACCGCAGGGCGCGGACAGCCCCAGCATTTT.

Many counts were recorded for this clonotype. This chain joins TRBV30 and TRBJ2-7; D is undetermined. The ends were cut back, 0 bases at V and 3 bases at J, with 12 bases in the middle. The germline gives CDR1 GTSNPN, CDR2 SVGIG (reference sequence). This CDR3 is built from 14 residues. CDR3 sequence: CAWSVPRGYYEQYF. CDR3 bases: TGTGCCTGGAGTGTACCCAGAGGCTACTACGAGCAGTACTTC. The full variable domain, completed using reference TRBV30 and TRBJ2-7, is SQTIHQWPATLVQPVGSPLSLECTVEGTSNPNLYWYRQAAGRGLQLLFYSVGIGQISSEVPQNLSASRPQDRQFILSSKKLLLSDSGFYLCAWSVPRGYYEQYFGPGTRLTVT.

This clonotype was seen many times. This sequence joins TRBV2 and TRBJ1-1; D uncertain. Between the trimmed V and J ends, which lost 4 bases and 1 base, there was a span of 13 bases. Germline lookup yields CDR1 SNHLY and CDR2 FYNNEI. The length of the CDR3 is 15 residues. The CDR3: CASSGISLGNTEAFF. The CDR3 DNA reads as TGTGCCAGCAGTGGTATCAGCCTGGGGAACACTGAAGCTTTCTTT.

This clonotype was counted only a few times. This rearrangement joins TRBV6-2 or TRBV6-3 to TRBJ2-7, with a tentative D call TRBD1 (6 bases). The CDR3 extends over 17 amino acids. V lost 3 bases, J lost 2 bases, and 20 bases lay in between. CDR1 and CDR2 (germline): MNHEY, SVGEGT. This CDR3 reads CASSYPTGFSTTYEQYF. The CDR3 region has the DNA TGTGCCAGCAGTTATCCTACAGGGTTTTCCACGACCTACGAGCAGTACTTC.

The chain employs TRBV18 and TRBJ1-2; 10 bases agree with TRBD1. Germline-derived CDR1 and CDR2 are KGHSH and LQKENI. This CDR3 comprises 15 residues. V shed 3 bases, J shed 4 bases, and the junction held 5 bases outside the gene matches. Here the CDR3 DNA reads TGTGCCAGCTCACCGGGACAGGGGATTCGCTATGGCTACACCTTC. Its translation: CASSPGQGIRYGYTF.